The 31 T cell receptor beta chains below all came from one sample that was sequenced in a study of cytomegalovirus exposure and HLA in healthy donors. Use of 60 Vbeta and 13 Jbeta primers characterized the PCR. Libraries were prepared by immunoSEQ multiplex PCR; TCRdb keeps only in-frame clonotypes and omits some of them. The profile covers 150,000 or so clones, with roughly 73% appearing a single time and about 11% taken by the ten largest. The sample consisted of PBMCs. These receptors originate from a man in his late teens or twenties in good health and CMV-seropositive.

This clone was seen just once. The chain combines TRBV28 with TRBJ2-5; no definite D call. Looked up from germline, CDR1 is MDHEN and CDR2 is SYDVKM. Trimming left V 2 bases short and J 2 bases short, with 6 bases between. The CDR3 is 13 amino acids. Here the CDR3 reads CASSLIGQETQYF. In DNA, the CDR3 is TGTGCCAGCAGTTTAATCGGGCAAGAGACCCAGTACTTC. Based on the CDR3 plus reference TRBV28 and TRBJ2-5, the full variable domain is DVKVTQSSRYLVKRTGEKVFLECVQDMDHENMFWYRQDPGLGLRLIYFSYDVKMKEKGDIPEGYSVSREKKERFSLILESASTNQTSMYLCASSLIGQETQYFGPGTRLLVL.

The V gene is TRBV2, the J gene TRBJ2-5; 9 bases map to TRBD2. The CDR3 has 15 amino acids. Germline CDR1 SNHLY, CDR2 FYNNEI. The ends lost 3 bases at V and 5 bases at J; junction bases unmatched: 7. The DNA of the CDR3 is TGTGCCAGCAGTGACCGCGCGGGAGGGGGTGAGACCCAGTACTTC. Translation gives CASSDRAGGGETQYF.

The rearrangement uses TRBV28 and TRBJ2-7, with 8 bases that match TRBD2. Germline V gene data show CDR1 as MDHEN and CDR2 as SYDVKM. Trimming cost V 6 bases and J 7 bases; bases outside gene matches: 11. The CDR3 has 14 residues. In nucleotides, the CDR3 is TGTGCCAGCAGCTACGGGGGGGTAGTCGGGGAGCAGTACTTC. It specifies CASSYGGVVGEQYF. The whole variable domain, remainder taken from reference TRBV28 and TRBJ2-7, is DVKVTQSSRYLVKRTGEKVFLECVQDMDHENMFWYRQDPGLGLRLIYFSYDVKMKEKGDIPEGYSVSREKKERFSLILESASTNQTSMYLCASSYGGVVGEQYFGPGTRLTVT.

The CDR3 sequence is CASSFRGLQETQYF. The CDR3 nucleotides are TGTGCCAGCAGCTTCCGTGGCCTCCAAGAGACCCAGTACTTC. This chain uses TRBV11-2 with TRBJ2-5, with unresolved D. The CDR3 is 14 amino acids. The ends were cut back, 3 bases at V and 1 base at J, with 9 bases in the middle. The germline gives CDR1 SGHAT, CDR2 FQNNGV.

The chain carries TRBV23-1 and TRBJ1-4, with TRBD1 matching over 11 bases. TRBV23-1 is an ORF, with its function uncertain. The V segment lost 0 bases and the J segment 8 bases; nucleotides outside the gene matches: 5. CDR3 size: 16 residues. The CDR3 DNA follows: TGCGCCAGCAGTCAATCTGCGGACAGGGGGCGAGAAAAACTGTTTTTT. Protein: CASSQSADRGREKLFF.

The V and J genes are TRBV7-7 and TRBJ2-7; TRBD1 is a possible D gene (5 bases). CDR3 size: 13 residues. Germline-derived CDR1 and CDR2 are SSHAT and FNYEAQ (reference sequence). Trimming took off 3 bases at V and 5 bases at J, with 11 bases between the two ends. The CDR3 loop is CASSFSGADEQYF. The CDR3 nucleotides are TGTGCCAGCAGCTTTTCTGGGGCAGACGAGCAGTACTTC. The whole variable domain, filled in from reference TRBV7-7 and TRBJ2-7, reads GAGVSQSPRYKVTKRGQDVTLRCDPISSHATLYWYQQALGQGPEFLTYFNYEAQPDKSGLPSDRFSAERPEGSISTLTIQRTEQRDSAMYRCASSFSGADEQYFGPGTRLTVT.

The chain recombines TRBV5-1 with TRBJ2-5; perhaps TRBD1 as D (6 bases). Per germline, CDR1 SGHRS and CDR2 YFSETQ. This CDR3 contains 15 residues. The germline V and J ends were trimmed by 4 bases and 5 bases, with 18 bases remaining between them. CDR3 loop: CASSPYEGQGETQYF. The CDR3 region has the DNA TGCGCCAGCAGCCCCTATGAAGGTCAGGGGGAGACCCAGTACTTC.

The chain joins TRBV7-3 to TRBJ2-1, with D unclear. Deletions cut 1 base from V and 10 bases from J, with 17 bases between. There are 15 residues in the CDR3. Germline loops: CDR1 SGHTA, CDR2 FQGTGA. The CDR3 DNA sequence: TGTGCCAGCAGCTTAAGTCTCTCATGGGTTAGCGAGCAGTTCTTC. It specifies CASSLSLSWVSEQFF.

The genes are TRBV28 and TRBJ1-4, with 8 bases matching TRBD1. The CDR3 totals 15 residues. Per the germline V gene, CDR1 is MDHEN and CDR2 is SYDVKM. Germline trimming cut 6 bases from V and 3 bases from J; bases unmatched to any gene: 6. CDR3 coding DNA: TGTGCCAGCAGCCACTACAGGGGGGCTAATGAAAAACTGTTTTTT. This codes for CASSHYRGANEKLFF.

The chain joins TRBV10-3 to TRBJ2-3; D may be TRBD1 (6 bases). The V and J ends lost 6 bases and 4 bases respectively, with 20 bases between them. Germline V CDR1 and CDR2: ENHRY, SYGVKD. This CDR3 has 16 amino acids. This chain's CDR3 is CAISYDRKGLADTQYF. DNA for the CDR3: TGTGCCATCAGCTACGACAGGAAGGGGCTAGCAGATACGCAGTATTTT.

Only a few counts were recorded for this clone. This chain links TRBV4-1 with TRBJ2-1; D is possibly TRBD1 (5 bases). Germline V gives CDR1 MGHRA, CDR2 YSYEKL. V shed 5 bases and J shed 5 bases, with 13 bases lying between them. The CDR3 extends over 14 amino acids. The CDR3 DNA is TGCGCCAGCAGCGAGACAGTGACGGACAATGAGCAGTTCTTC. It yields the protein CASSETVTDNEQFF.

This chain joins TRBV18 and TRBJ1-1, with 7 bases lining up with TRBD1. This CDR3 comprises 14 residues. Germline CDR1 is KGHSH and CDR2 is LQKENI. V was pared by 1 base and J by 7 bases, with 6 bases of the junction left unmatched. Here the CDR3 DNA reads TGTGCCAGCTCACCACTAACAGGGGCCAATGAAGCTTTCTTT. It encodes CASSPLTGANEAFF.

This clone was recorded only once. The chain recombines TRBV14 with TRBJ2-2; 11 positions agree with TRBD2. V lost 2 bases and J lost 3; bases outside the gene matches: 2. This CDR3 is built from 16 residues. The germline V gene encodes CDR1 SGHDN and CDR2 FVKESK. The CDR3 region has the DNA TGTGCCAGCAGCCAACTAGCGGGAGGATACACCGGGGAGCTGTTTTTT. Translated, it gives CASSQLAGGYTGELFF. Variable domain in full (rest from reference TRBV14 and TRBJ2-2): EAGVTQFPSHSVIEKGQTVTLRCDPISGHDNLYWYRRVMGKEIKFLLHFVKESKQDESGMPNNRFLAERTGGTYSTLKVQPAELEDSGVYFCASSQLAGGYTGELFFGEGSRLTVL.

The chain combines TRBV18 with TRBJ2-1, with TRBD1 matching 7 bases. V shed 0 bases, J shed 2 bases, and the junction held 4 bases outside the gene matches. Germline-derived CDR1 and CDR2 are KGHSH and LQKENI. The CDR3 covers 16 residues. CDR3 bases: TGTGCCAGCTCACCACCGACAGGGCCGACCTACAATGAGCAGTTCTTC. It codes for CASSPPTGPTYNEQFF.

This chain joins TRBV7-9 and TRBJ2-5; 7 nucleotides match TRBD2. V lost 5 bases to trimming and J lost 1 base; unmatched junction nucleotides: 10. The CDR3 has 16 residues. Per the germline V gene, CDR1 is SEHNR and CDR2 is FQNEAQ (reference sequence). The CDR3 sequence: CASSILSGLVQETQYF. The CDR3 nucleotides are TGTGCCAGCAGCATCTTAAGCGGACTAGTCCAAGAGACCCAGTACTTC.

The J gene is TRBJ2-1, the V gene TRBV5-6; 11 positions agree with TRBD2. CDR3 length: 19 residues. V lost 4 bases, J lost 5 bases, and 17 bases stayed unmatched. Looked up from germline, CDR1 is SGHDT and CDR2 is YYEEEE. Here the CDR3 DNA reads TGTGCCAGCAGCCATACAACAGAGGAACTAGCGGGAGTCCACAATGAGCAGTTCTTC. Its protein product is CASSHTTEELAGVHNEQFF.

The rearrangement links TRBV28 to TRBJ2-7; weak D call: TRBD1 (6 bases). Germline V gene lookup returns CDR1 MDHEN and CDR2 SYDVKM. CDR3 length: 12 amino acids. V lost 10 bases and J lost 1, with 11 bases in between. The DNA for the CDR3 is TGTGCCATCCGGGACAATTCCTACGAGCAGTACTTC. Residues: CAIRDNSYEQYF. Combining the CDR3 with reference TRBV28 and TRBJ2-7 gives the whole variable domain DVKVTQSSRYLVKRTGEKVFLECVQDMDHENMFWYRQDPGLGLRLIYFSYDVKMKEKGDIPEGYSVSREKKERFSLILESASTNQTSMYLCAIRDNSYEQYFGPGTRLTVT.

The gene calls are TRBV10-2 and TRBJ2-2, with 9 bases matching TRBD2. Per the germline V gene, CDR1 is WSHSY and CDR2 is SAAADI. V gave up 6 bases and J gave up 7 bases; unmatched junction bases: 6. The CDR3 loop spans 14 amino acids. The DNA of the CDR3 is TGCGCCAGCAGGGTAGCGGGAGCGATCGGGGAGCTGTTTTTT. Its protein is CASRVAGAIGELFF.

The CDR3 region is CASSIGLAGAYEQYF. The CDR3 nucleotides are TGCGCCAGCAGTATCGGACTAGCGGGAGCGTACGAGCAGTACTTC. V gene TRBV10-2 combines with J gene TRBJ2-7; 13 nucleotides line up with TRBD2. V lost 5 bases, J lost 4 bases, and 5 bases stayed unmatched. CDR3 length: 15 amino acids. Germline V gene sequence: CDR1 WSHSY, CDR2 SAAADI.

Written as DNA, the CDR3 is TGTGCCAGCAGCTTGGGTGGGGCCACTGAAGCTTTCTTT. This translates into CASSLGGATEAFF. This rearrangement joins TRBV7-8 to TRBJ1-1; D perhaps matches TRBD1 (5 bases). The CDR3 totals 13 residues. Per germline, CDR1 SGHVS and CDR2 FQNEAQ. V shed 3 bases and J shed 4 bases, with 9 bases lying between them.

This chain uses TRBV9 with TRBJ2-7; TRBD1 agrees at 8 bases. Germline V lookup: CDR1 SGDLS, CDR2 YYNGEE. The CDR3 is 13 amino acids. The trim removed 4 bases at V and 2 bases at J, leaving 2 bases unmatched. DNA for the CDR3: TGTGCCAGCAGCCCACAGGGGGCCTACGAGCAGTACTTC. Amino acid sequence: CASSPQGAYEQYF. The full variable domain, its missing parts supplied by reference TRBV9 and TRBJ2-7, is DSGVTQTPKHLITATGQRVTLRCSPRSGDLSVYWYQQSLDQGLQFLIQYYNGEERAKGNILERFSAQQFPDLHSELNLSSLELGDSALYFCASSPQGAYEQYFGPGTRLTVT.

The chain couples TRBV30 to TRBJ2-5; maybe TRBD1 (6 bases). With the DNA end fitting TRBJ2-7 better, the J assignment may be wrong. Germline-derived CDR1 and CDR2 are GTSNPN and SVGIG (reference sequence). The CDR3 spans 14 residues. The CDR3 loop is CAWSVLGGGGEQYF. The CDR3 DNA sequence: TGTGCCTGGAGTGTACTAGGTGGGGGCGGCGAGCAGTACTTC.

This chain links TRBV28 with TRBJ2-5; 8 positions agree with TRBD2. Per the germline V gene, CDR1 is MDHEN and CDR2 is SYDVKM. Unmatched junction bases numbered 18, after V lost 9 bases and J lost 9 bases. The CDR3 length is 15 residues. The CDR3, as DNA: TGTGCCAGTAACGAAAGCCCCTCGGCAGCGGGGGCCCAGTACTTC. Translating it yields CASNESPSAAGAQYF.

As to this clone: Its ends do not fully match the called genes, so a read error is possible. The chain employs TRBV28 and TRBJ2-1, with D possibly matching TRBD1 (5 bases). Germline values: CDR1 MDHEN, CDR2 SYDVKM. The CDR3 has 13 amino acids. The CDR3 reads CASSRYERQYMVF. In DNA, the CDR3 is TGTGCCAGCAGTCGTTATGAACGACAGTACATGGTCTTC.

This clone was counted a few times. The chain recombines TRBV5-6 with TRBJ2-3, with D possibly matching TRBD1 (5 bases). Trimming stripped 0 bases from V and 2 bases from J, with 13 bases between. The germline gives CDR1 SGHDT, CDR2 YYEEEE. This CDR3 has 16 residues. The CDR3 region has the DNA TGTGCCAGCAGCTTGGGAAACAGGCCAGTCACAGATACGCAGTATTTT. This sequence encodes CASSLGNRPVTDTQYF.

This rearrangement joins TRBV6-5 to TRBJ2-5; perhaps TRBD2 as D (7 bases). V dropped 5 bases and J dropped 5 bases, with 18 bases sitting between them. Germline CDR1 reads MNHEY; CDR2 reads SVGAGI. The CDR3 totals 15 residues. The CDR3 sequence is CASSPIRGRGETQYF. For the CDR3, the DNA is TGTGCCAGCAGTCCGATACGGGGGAGGGGGGAGACCCAGTACTTC.

This clone was detected only a few times. V usage is TRBV7-9 and J usage is TRBJ2-7, with 9 nucleotides matching TRBD2. The germline gives CDR1 SEHNR, CDR2 FQNEAQ (reference sequence). The CDR3 spans 13 residues. The V gene end was trimmed by 8 bases and the J gene end by 7 bases; junction bases not matched to a gene: 9. The CDR3 sequence: CASGLAGPGEQYF. CDR3 DNA: TGTGCCAGCGGTCTAGCGGGACCGGGGGAGCAGTACTTC.

The chain couples TRBV7-6 to TRBJ2-3, with 9 bases lining up with TRBD2. Trimming removed 3 bases from V and 3 bases from J; junction bases left unmatched: 7. This CDR3 has 16 amino acids. Germline values: CDR1 SGHVS, CDR2 FNYEAQ. The CDR3 nucleotides are TGTGCCAGCAGCTTGATTAGCGGGAGTGAAACAGATACGCAGTATTTT. Protein product: CASSLISGSETDTQYF.

The chain joins TRBV19 to TRBJ2-7; TRBD2 matches at 8 bases. Germline V lookup: CDR1 LNHDA, CDR2 SQIVND (reference sequence). With 1 base clipped from V and 3 bases from J, the junction kept 5 bases outside the gene matches. CDR3 length: 15 amino acids. The CDR3 spells CASSIGSGRVYEQYF. CDR3 DNA: TGTGCCAGTAGTATAGGAAGCGGGAGAGTCTACGAGCAGTACTTC. The full variable domain, with the rest looked up from reference TRBV19 and TRBJ2-7, is DGGITQSPKYLFRKEGQNVTLSCEQNLNHDAMYWYRQDPGQGLRLIYYSQIVNDFQKGDIAEGYSVSREKKESFPLTVTSAQKNPTAFYLCASSIGSGRVYEQYFGPGTRLTVT.

Only one count was recorded for this clone. This chain's CDR3 is CASSTGTAAEQYF. The CDR3 DNA is TGCGCCAGCAGCACCGGGACAGCGGCCGAGCAGTACTTC. The chain is built from TRBV5-1 and TRBJ2-7; 7 positions agree with TRBD1. The CDR3 loop spans 13 amino acids. CDR1 and CDR2 from the germline V gene are SGHRS and YFSETQ. The V gene end was trimmed by 4 bases and the J gene end by 6 bases; junction bases not matched to a gene: 7.

The chain combines TRBV28 with TRBJ2-7; D possibly corresponds to TRBD2 (6 bases). The V gene lost 5 bases and the J gene lost 6 bases, with 26 bases spanning the gap. The CDR3 spans 17 residues. Germline CDR1 reads MDHEN; CDR2 reads SYDVKM. The DNA of the CDR3 is TGTGCCAGCAGTCCTTCGGAGGGTGCGGTGATTTATCTCGAGCAGTACTTC. This gives the protein CASSPSEGAVIYLEQYF.